The rows below give T cell receptor beta chains drawn from one sample of a study of blood T cell repertoires in COVID-19. The data were produced by immunoSEQ multiplex PCR, yet TCRdb's version contains in-frame clones alone and is incomplete. The sample carries more than 80,000 clones, 88% recorded once. The source material was peripheral blood. These receptors were taken from a man aged 80 or over with acute or convalescent COVID-19. The CDR3 runs from the conserved cysteine through the conserved F or W. The order of the fields is J gene, V gene, D gene, clone size, CDR3 protein, CDR3 DNA. D genes are given only for firm matches. A row's size may be missing; if present it is once, few, many or a size class.

TRBJ1-2 | TRBV6-5 | NA | once | CASSYSTQGFYGYTF | TGTGCCAGCAGTTACTCGACCCAGGGATTCTATGGCTACACCTTC
TRBJ1-1 | TRBV29-1 | TRBD1 | once | CSGNRGGTEAFF | TGCAGCGGGAACAGGGGGGGCACTGAAGCTTTCTTT
TRBJ1-1 | TRBV10-3 | TRBD1 | NA | CALRTGMNTEAFF | TGTGCCCTTAGGACAGGGATGAACACTGAAGCTTTCTTT
TRBJ2-3 | TRBV3-1/TRBV3-2 | TRBD2 | NA | CASSPQRGGSADTQYF | TGTGCCAGCAGCCCTCAGCGGGGGGGCAGCGCAGATACGCAGTATTTT
TRBJ2-3 | TRBV7-9 | TRBD1 | NA | CASSSGGVDQTQYF | TGTGCCAGCAGTTCAGGGGGAGTAGACCAAACGCAGTATTTT
TRBJ1-3 | TRBV6-1 | TRBD1 | NA | CASSEGQSLNTIYF | TGTGCCAGCAGTGAGGGACAGAGCTTAAACACCATATATTTT
TRBJ1-1 | TRBV18 | TRBD1 | NA | CASSPGTAREAFF | TGTGCCAGCTCACCAGGGACAGCACGTGAAGCTTTCTTT
TRBJ1-1 | TRBV29-1 | TRBD1 | few | CSGDRGINTEAFF | TGCAGCGGAGACAGGGGAATCAACACTGAAGCTTTCTTT
TRBJ1-2 | TRBV21-1 | NA | NA | CASSKGKKDRGSYGYTF | TGTGCCAGCAGCAAAGGAAAAAAGGACAGGGGGTCGTATGGCTACACCTTC
TRBJ1-1 | TRBV6-5 | TRBD1 | NA | CASSSTGANTEAFF | TGTGCCAGCAGTAGTACAGGGGCTAACACTGAAGCTTTCTTT
TRBJ1-2 | TRBV14 | TRBD1 | NA | CASSQGTGFLFDYGYTF | TGTGCCAGCAGCCAAGGGACAGGATTTTTATTCGACTATGGCTACACCTTC
TRBJ1-1 | TRBV28 | NA | NA | CASSPGHQNTEAFF | TGTGCCAGCAGTCCCGGACACCAGAACACTGAAGCTTTCTTT
TRBJ2-7 | TRBV19 | NA | NA | CASSSSTVQWSEQYF | TGTGCCAGTAGCTCTTCGACAGTTCAATGGTCCGAGCAGTACTTC
TRBJ2-1 | TRBV11-1 | NA | NA | CASGPGLGQFF | TGTGCCAGCGGACCCGGACTTGGGCAGTTCTTC
TRBJ1-2 | TRBV19 | NA | NA | CASKTGISYGYTF | TGTGCCAGTAAAACGGGAATAAGCTATGGCTACACCTTC
TRBJ1-5 | TRBV30 | TRBD1 | NA | CAWSGGQGPYQPQHF | TGTGCCTGGAGTGGGGGACAGGGACCCTATCAGCCCCAGCATTTT
TRBJ1-2 | TRBV5-6 | TRBD1 | NA | CASSLVSAQGGGYTF | TGTGCCAGCAGCTTGGTTTCGGCTCAGGGGGGCGGCTACACCTTC
TRBJ2-1 | TRBV6-4 | NA | once | CASSELAGLNEQFF | TGTGCCAGCAGTGAGCTAGCCGGGCTTAATGAGCAGTTCTTC
TRBJ2-1 | TRBV19 | TRBD2 | NA | CASSGTSGFYNEQFF | TGTGCCAGCTCCGGGACTAGCGGGTTTTACAATGAGCAGTTCTTC
TRBJ1-1 | TRBV7-2 | NA | NA | CASSLWRAGKNTEAFF | TGTGCCAGCAGCTTGTGGAGGGCCGGGAAGAACACTGAAGCTTTCTTT
TRBJ1-1 | TRBV7-2 | NA | NA | CASSLGPVRVNTEAFF | TGTGCCAGCAGCTTAGGCCCGGTCAGGGTGAACACTGAAGCTTTCTTT
TRBJ1-2 | TRBV6-5 | TRBD1 | NA | CASSSSRDRGSFGYTF | TGTGCCAGCAGTTCATCCCGGGACAGGGGTTCTTTCGGCTACACCTTC
TRBJ1-1 | TRBV6-2/TRBV6-3 | TRBD1 | NA | CASSYWDSEAFF | TGTGCCAGCAGTTACTGGGACAGTGAAGCTTTCTTT
TRBJ1-2 | TRBV2 | TRBD1 | NA | CASRETGNIFYGYTF | TGTGCCAGCAGGGAGACAGGGAATATATTCTATGGCTACACCTTC
TRBJ1-2 | TRBV7-2 | TRBD1 | NA | CASTVPTRQGLYGYTF | TGTGCCAGCACCGTCCCCACCCGACAGGGCCTTTATGGCTACACCTTC
TRBJ2-5 | TRBV6-5 | TRBD2 | NA | CASSTSGGAETQYF | TGTGCCAGCAGTACTAGCGGGGGGGCGGAGACCCAGTACTTC
TRBJ1-1 | TRBV10-3 | TRBD1 | once | CAISDWTGSTEAFF | TGTGCCATCAGTGATTGGACAGGGTCCACTGAAGCTTTCTTT
TRBJ2-7 | TRBV7-9 | NA | NA | CASSPTGTANYEQYF | TGTGCCAGCAGCCCTACCGGGACTGCAAACTACGAGCAGTACTTC
TRBJ2-3 | TRBV5-1 | NA | NA | CASSGGPSTDTQYF | TGCGCCAGCAGCGGAGGCCCCAGCACAGATACGCAGTATTTT
TRBJ2-7 | TRBV3-1/TRBV3-2 | NA | NA | CASSQDFGLYEQYF | TGTGCCAGCAGCCAAGATTTTGGGCTCTACGAGCAGTACTTC
TRBJ2-7 | TRBV12-5 | NA | NA | CASQGVTPEQYF | TGTGCTAGTCAAGGGGTGACCCCCGAGCAGTACTTC
TRBJ1-2 | TRBV27 | TRBD1 | NA | CASSSGQEWEFGGYTF | TGTGCCAGCAGTTCGGGACAGGAATGGGAGTTTGGTGGCTACACCTTC
TRBJ1-1 | TRBV7-9 | NA | NA | CASSLQIMNTEAFF | TGTGCCAGCAGCTTACAGATCATGAACACTGAAGCTTTCTTT
TRBJ1-6 | TRBV3-1/TRBV3-2 | NA | NA | CASSQQGNSPLHF | TGTGCCAGCAGCCAACAGGGAAATTCACCCCTCCACTTT
TRBJ1-5 | TRBV2 | NA | NA | CASSFFPRGGTNQPQHF | TGTGCCAGCAGTTTTTTTCCCCGTGGAGGAACGAATCAGCCCCAGCATTTT
TRBJ1-1 | TRBV30 | TRBD1 | NA | CAWSRPGTGGRTEAFF | TGTGCCTGGAGCCGGCCTGGGACAGGGGGCCGGACTGAAGCTTTCTTT
TRBJ1-3 | TRBV9 | NA | NA | CASSVDLSGNTIYF | TGTGCCAGCAGCGTAGACTTGAGTGGAAACACCATATATTTT
TRBJ1-3 | TRBV2 | NA | NA | CASGGHGVSGNTIYF | TGTGCCAGCGGGGGACACGGAGTCTCTGGAAACACCATATATTTT
TRBJ2-3 | TRBV19 | TRBD1 | NA | CASSATETGGGGTQYF | TGTGCCAGTAGTGCGACTGAGACAGGGGGCGGAGGTACGCAGTATTTT
TRBJ1-3 | TRBV4-2 | NA | once | CASSQDNAGIIGNTIYF | TGTGCCAGCAGCCAAGATAACGCAGGGATTATCGGAAACACCATATATTTT
TRBJ2-1 | TRBV9 | NA | NA | CASARDSVSYNEQFF | TGTGCCAGCGCCCGGGACTCAGTCTCCTACAATGAGCAGTTCTTC
TRBJ1-5 | TRBV3-1/TRBV3-2 | NA | once | CASSPGNQPQHF | TGTGCCAGCAGCCCTGGCAATCAGCCCCAGCATTTT
TRBJ1-5 | TRBV27 | TRBD1 | NA | CASWGQGGNQPQHF | TGTGCCAGCTGGGGACAGGGGGGCAATCAGCCCCAGCATTTT
TRBJ2-2 | TRBV9 | NA | NA | CASSFPDTGELFF | TGTGCCAGCAGCTTTCCAGACACCGGGGAGCTGTTTTTT
TRBJ1-1 | TRBV10-3 | NA | few | CAISDRGQKNTEAFF | TGTGCCATCAGTGACAGAGGGCAGAAGAACACTGAAGCTTTCTTT
TRBJ2-3 | TRBV5-1 | NA | NA | CASSLGASDTQYF | TGCGCCAGCAGCTTGGGGGCGTCAGATACGCAGTATTTT